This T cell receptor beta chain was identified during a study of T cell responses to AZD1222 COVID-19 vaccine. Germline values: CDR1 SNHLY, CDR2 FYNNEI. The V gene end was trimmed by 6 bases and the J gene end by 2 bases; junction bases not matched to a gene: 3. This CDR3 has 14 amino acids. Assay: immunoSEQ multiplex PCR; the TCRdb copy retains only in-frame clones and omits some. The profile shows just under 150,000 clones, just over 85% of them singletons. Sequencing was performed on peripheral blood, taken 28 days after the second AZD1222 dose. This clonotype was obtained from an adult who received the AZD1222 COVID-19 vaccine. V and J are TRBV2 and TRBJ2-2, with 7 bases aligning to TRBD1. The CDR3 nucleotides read TGTGCCAGCAGAGACAGGGCTAACACCGGGGAGCTGTTTTTT. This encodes CASRDRANTGELFF.